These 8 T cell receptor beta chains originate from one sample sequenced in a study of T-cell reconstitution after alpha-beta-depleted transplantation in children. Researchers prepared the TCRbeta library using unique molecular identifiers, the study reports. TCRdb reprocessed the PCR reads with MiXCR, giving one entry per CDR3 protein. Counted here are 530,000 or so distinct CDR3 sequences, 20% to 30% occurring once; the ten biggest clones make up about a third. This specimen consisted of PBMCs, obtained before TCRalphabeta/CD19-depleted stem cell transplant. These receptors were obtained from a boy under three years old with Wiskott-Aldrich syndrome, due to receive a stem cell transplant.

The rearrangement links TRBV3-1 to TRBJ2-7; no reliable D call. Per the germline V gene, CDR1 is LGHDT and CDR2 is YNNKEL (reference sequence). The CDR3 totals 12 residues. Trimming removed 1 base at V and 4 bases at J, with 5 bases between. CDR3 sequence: CASSQGWYEQYF. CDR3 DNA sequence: TGTGCCAGCAGCCAAGGGTGGTACGAGCAGTACTTC.

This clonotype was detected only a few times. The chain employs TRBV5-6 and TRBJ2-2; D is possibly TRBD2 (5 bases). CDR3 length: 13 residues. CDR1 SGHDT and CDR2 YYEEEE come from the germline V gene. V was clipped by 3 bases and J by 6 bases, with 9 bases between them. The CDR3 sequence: CASSSGYAGELFF. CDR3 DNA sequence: TGTGCCAGCAGCTCGGGATACGCCGGGGAGCTGTTTTTT.

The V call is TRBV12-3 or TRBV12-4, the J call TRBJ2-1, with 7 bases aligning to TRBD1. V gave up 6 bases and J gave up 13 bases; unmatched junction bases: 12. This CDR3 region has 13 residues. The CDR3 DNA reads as TGTGCCAGCAGAATAGGGGGCGCTAGCCCCCAGTTCTTC. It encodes CASRIGGASPQFF.

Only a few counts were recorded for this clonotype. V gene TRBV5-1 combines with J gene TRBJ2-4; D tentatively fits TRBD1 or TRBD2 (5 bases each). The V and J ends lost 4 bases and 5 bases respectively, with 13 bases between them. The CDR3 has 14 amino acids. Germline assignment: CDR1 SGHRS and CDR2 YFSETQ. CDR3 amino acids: CASSIGDRENIQYF. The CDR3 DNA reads TGCGCCAGCAGCATAGGGGACCGCGAAAACATTCAGTACTTC.

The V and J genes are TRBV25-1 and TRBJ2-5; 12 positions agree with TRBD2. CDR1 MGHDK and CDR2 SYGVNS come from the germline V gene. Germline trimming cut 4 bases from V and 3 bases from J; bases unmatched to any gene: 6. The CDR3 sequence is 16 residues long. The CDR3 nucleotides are TGTGCCAGCAGTGGTCCGACTAGCGGGAGAAAAGAGACCCAGTACTTC. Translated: CASSGPTSGRKETQYF.

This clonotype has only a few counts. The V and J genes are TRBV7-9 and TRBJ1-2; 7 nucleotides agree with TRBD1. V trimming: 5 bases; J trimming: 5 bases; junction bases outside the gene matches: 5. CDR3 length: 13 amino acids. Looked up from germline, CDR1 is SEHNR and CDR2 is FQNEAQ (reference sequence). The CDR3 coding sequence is TGTGCCAGCAGCGACAGGGATGAGTATGGCTACACCTTC. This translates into CASSDRDEYGYTF.

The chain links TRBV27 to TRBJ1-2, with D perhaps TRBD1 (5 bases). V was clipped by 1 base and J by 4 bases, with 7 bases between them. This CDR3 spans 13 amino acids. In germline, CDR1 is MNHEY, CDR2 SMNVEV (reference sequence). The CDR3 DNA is TGTGCCAGCAGTTTATTTGGGGGCTATGGCTACACCTTC. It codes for CASSLFGGYGYTF.

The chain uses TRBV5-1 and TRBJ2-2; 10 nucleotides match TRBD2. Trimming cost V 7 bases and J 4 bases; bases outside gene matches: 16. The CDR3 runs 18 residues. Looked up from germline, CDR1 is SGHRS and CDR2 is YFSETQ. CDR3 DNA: TGCGCCAGCGTCAAAACGCCGAGCGGGAGGGCCCCCACCGGGGAGCTGTTTTTT. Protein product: CASVKTPSGRAPTGELFF.